This T cell receptor beta chain came from a study of siplizumab effects on memory and regulatory T cells. The V and J ends lost 8 bases and 2 bases respectively, with 8 bases between them. CDR1 SGHAT and CDR2 FQNNGV come from the germline V gene. The CDR3 consists of 12 residues. Measured with immunoSEQ multiplex PCR; TCRdb has only the in-frame clones, and not every one. The sample holds around 95,000 clones, approximately 92% seen once. A note on this clone: Its antigen is unknown.

The study's findings and limits: Greater diversity than memory cells seemed evident in naive T cells, which also appeared to be major alloresponse contributors.

The specimen sequenced was CD4+ T cells sorted from blood. The receptor comes from a human donor in good health. The V gene is TRBV11-2, the J gene TRBJ2-3, with D hard to call. CDR3: CASGINTDTQYF. The CDR3 coding sequence is TGTGCCAGCGGGATAAACACAGATACGCAGTATTTT.